A selection of T cell receptor beta chains follows, all from one sample in a study of OX40 agonist ivuxolimab in advanced cancers. Method: immunoSEQ multiplex PCR; TCRdb's copy keeps in-frame clones and lacks some. Of roughly 70,000 clones detected, 82% appear once; the ten largest clones hold less than 0.55%. The sequencing here drew on CD4+ or CD8+ T cells sorted from blood, taken in a trial of the OX40 agonist ivuxolimab. These receptors all come from an adult with an advanced solid tumor such as melanoma, head and neck, liver or kidney cancer. CDR3s include the opening cysteine and the closing phenylalanine or tryptophan. The D gene is left open where the match is weak.

>TRBV7-9|TRBJ2-1|.
CASSFGSEGEQFF
TGTGCCAGCAGCTTTGGGTCAGAAGGTGAGCAGTTCTTC
>TRBV9|TRBJ2-3|.
CASSVRGAAARRGPTDTQYF
TGTGCCAGCAGCGTAAGGGGAGCGGCCGCCAGGAGGGGGCCCACAGATACGCAGTATTTT
>TRBV18|TRBJ1-1|.
CASSPRGTMSNTEAFF
TGTGCCAGCTCACCACGGGGTACGATGTCGAACACTGAAGCTTTCTTT
>TRBV6-1|TRBJ1-2|.
CASSEGDRRYGYTF
TGTGCCAGCAGTGAAGGAGACAGGCGGTATGGCTACACCTTC
>TRBV11-2|TRBJ1-4|.
CASSFANEKLFF
TGTGCCAGCAGCTTTGCTAATGAAAAACTGTTTTTT
>TRBV4-1|TRBJ1-2|.
CASSQVVRDNYGYTF
TGCGCCAGCAGCCAAGTGGTAAGGGATAACTATGGCTACACCTTC
>TRBV4-1|TRBJ1-1|.
CASSTKTRDTEAFF
TGCGCCAGCAGCACAAAAACTAGGGACACTGAAGCTTTCTTT
>TRBV5-1|TRBJ2-2|TRBD1
CASSLRTGLTGELFF
TGCGCCAGCAGCCTGCGGACAGGGCTCACCGGGGAGCTGTTTTTT
>TRBV29-1|TRBJ1-1|TRBD1
CSAGQGTGEAFF
TGCAGCGCCGGACAGGGTACAGGTGAAGCTTTCTTT
>TRBV7-8|TRBJ2-7|.
CASSSFKGRGRSSYEQYF
TGTGCCAGCAGCTCATTTAAGGGTCGAGGGAGGAGCTCCTACGAGCAGTACTTC